The clone carrying this T cell receptor beta chain is a singleton in its sample. The data originate from a study of blood T cell repertoires in COVID-19. Original methodology: Amplifying reference gene primers gave estimates of nucleated cell counts. Produced via immunoSEQ multiplex PCR; TCRdb's table is partial and in-frame only. V and J calls and clone size come straight from that table; D and trimming were deduced from the DNA. The sample includes under 250,000 clones, approximately 87% of them seen just once. The trim removed 3 bases at V and 1 base at J, leaving 6 bases unmatched. The CDR3 runs to 16 residues. The germline gives CDR1 ENHRY, CDR2 SYGVKD.

This chain links TRBV10-3 with TRBJ2-1, with TRBD2 matching over 7 bases. What was sequenced was peripheral blood. This clonotype was obtained from a man in his fifties or sixties with acute or convalescent COVID-19. The CDR3 here is CAISDGGRRSYNEQFF. As DNA, the CDR3 is TGTGCCATCAGTGATGGCGGGAGAAGGTCCTACAATGAGCAGTTCTTC.